One and the same sample provided the 6 T cell receptor beta chains below, sequenced in a study of blood T cell repertoires in COVID-19. Data came from immunoSEQ multiplex PCR; TCRdb stores just in-frame clones and leaves some out. The data show fewer than 300,000 clones, with less than 85% seen just once and around 2.9% held by the top ten. The specimen was peripheral blood. Receptors originate from a woman in her late teens or twenties with acute or convalescent COVID-19.

The chain uses TRBV3-1 (or the pseudogene TRBV3-2) and TRBJ2-1; TRBD2 matches at 14 bases. The J segment lost 7 bases and the V segment lost 2 bases, leaving 4 bases of the junction unmatched. The germline gives CDR1 LGHDT, CDR2 YNNKEL (reference sequence). The CDR3 has 16 amino acids. The DNA of the CDR3 is TGTGCCAGCAGCCAACGGGGACTAGCGGGAGTGAATGAGCAGTTCTTC. It codes for CASSQRGLAGVNEQFF.

This clone was picked up a small number of times. The chain recombines TRBV7-9 with TRBJ1-2; 7 bases agree with TRBD1. There are 14 residues in the CDR3. Germline CDR1 reads SEHNR; CDR2 reads FQNEAQ (reference sequence). V was pared by 6 bases and J by 0 bases, with 4 bases of the junction left unmatched. CDR3 sequence: CASRSGQSNYGYTF. CDR3 DNA sequence: TGTGCCAGCAGGTCGGGACAGTCTAACTATGGCTACACCTTC.

This clone was seen a single time. V and J are TRBV21-1 and TRBJ1-3. TRBV21-1 is tagged as a pseudogene. There are 14 residues in the CDR3. The CDR3 DNA follows: TGTGCCAGCACCCGGGGGAGCTCTGGAAACACCATATATTTT. Translation gives CASTRGSSGNTIYF.

The chain employs TRBV29-1 and TRBJ2-3; 12 bases map to TRBD2. This CDR3 contains 20 residues. The trim removed 4 bases at V and 1 base at J, leaving 18 bases unmatched. CDR1 and CDR2 from the germline V gene are SQVTM and ANQGSEA. CDR3 sequence reads: CSVAHSLGLAGGGGTDTQYF. CDR3 bases: TGCAGCGTTGCGCACTCACTGGGGCTAGCGGGAGGGGGGGGCACAGATACGCAGTATTTT.

The chain joins TRBV7-6 to TRBJ1-1, with D perhaps TRBD1 (5 bases). Germline values: CDR1 SGHVS, CDR2 FNYEAQ. Trimming cost V 2 bases and J 0 bases, with 10 bases left between them. This CDR3 has 15 amino acids. The CDR3 loop is CASSLRPGMNTEAFF. CDR3 nucleotide sequence: TGTGCCAGCAGCTTACGTCCAGGGATGAACACTGAAGCTTTCTTT.

The chain couples TRBV29-1 to TRBJ2-1, with 7 nucleotides matching TRBD1. Losses at the gene ends were 7 bases for V and 7 bases for J; bases not matched to a gene: 10. The V gene's germline CDR1 is SQVTM and CDR2 ANQGSEA. This CDR3 has 13 residues. The CDR3 DNA follows: TGCAGCGCCGATGGTGACAGGGTAAATGAGCAGTTCTTC. Translation: CSADGDRVNEQFF.